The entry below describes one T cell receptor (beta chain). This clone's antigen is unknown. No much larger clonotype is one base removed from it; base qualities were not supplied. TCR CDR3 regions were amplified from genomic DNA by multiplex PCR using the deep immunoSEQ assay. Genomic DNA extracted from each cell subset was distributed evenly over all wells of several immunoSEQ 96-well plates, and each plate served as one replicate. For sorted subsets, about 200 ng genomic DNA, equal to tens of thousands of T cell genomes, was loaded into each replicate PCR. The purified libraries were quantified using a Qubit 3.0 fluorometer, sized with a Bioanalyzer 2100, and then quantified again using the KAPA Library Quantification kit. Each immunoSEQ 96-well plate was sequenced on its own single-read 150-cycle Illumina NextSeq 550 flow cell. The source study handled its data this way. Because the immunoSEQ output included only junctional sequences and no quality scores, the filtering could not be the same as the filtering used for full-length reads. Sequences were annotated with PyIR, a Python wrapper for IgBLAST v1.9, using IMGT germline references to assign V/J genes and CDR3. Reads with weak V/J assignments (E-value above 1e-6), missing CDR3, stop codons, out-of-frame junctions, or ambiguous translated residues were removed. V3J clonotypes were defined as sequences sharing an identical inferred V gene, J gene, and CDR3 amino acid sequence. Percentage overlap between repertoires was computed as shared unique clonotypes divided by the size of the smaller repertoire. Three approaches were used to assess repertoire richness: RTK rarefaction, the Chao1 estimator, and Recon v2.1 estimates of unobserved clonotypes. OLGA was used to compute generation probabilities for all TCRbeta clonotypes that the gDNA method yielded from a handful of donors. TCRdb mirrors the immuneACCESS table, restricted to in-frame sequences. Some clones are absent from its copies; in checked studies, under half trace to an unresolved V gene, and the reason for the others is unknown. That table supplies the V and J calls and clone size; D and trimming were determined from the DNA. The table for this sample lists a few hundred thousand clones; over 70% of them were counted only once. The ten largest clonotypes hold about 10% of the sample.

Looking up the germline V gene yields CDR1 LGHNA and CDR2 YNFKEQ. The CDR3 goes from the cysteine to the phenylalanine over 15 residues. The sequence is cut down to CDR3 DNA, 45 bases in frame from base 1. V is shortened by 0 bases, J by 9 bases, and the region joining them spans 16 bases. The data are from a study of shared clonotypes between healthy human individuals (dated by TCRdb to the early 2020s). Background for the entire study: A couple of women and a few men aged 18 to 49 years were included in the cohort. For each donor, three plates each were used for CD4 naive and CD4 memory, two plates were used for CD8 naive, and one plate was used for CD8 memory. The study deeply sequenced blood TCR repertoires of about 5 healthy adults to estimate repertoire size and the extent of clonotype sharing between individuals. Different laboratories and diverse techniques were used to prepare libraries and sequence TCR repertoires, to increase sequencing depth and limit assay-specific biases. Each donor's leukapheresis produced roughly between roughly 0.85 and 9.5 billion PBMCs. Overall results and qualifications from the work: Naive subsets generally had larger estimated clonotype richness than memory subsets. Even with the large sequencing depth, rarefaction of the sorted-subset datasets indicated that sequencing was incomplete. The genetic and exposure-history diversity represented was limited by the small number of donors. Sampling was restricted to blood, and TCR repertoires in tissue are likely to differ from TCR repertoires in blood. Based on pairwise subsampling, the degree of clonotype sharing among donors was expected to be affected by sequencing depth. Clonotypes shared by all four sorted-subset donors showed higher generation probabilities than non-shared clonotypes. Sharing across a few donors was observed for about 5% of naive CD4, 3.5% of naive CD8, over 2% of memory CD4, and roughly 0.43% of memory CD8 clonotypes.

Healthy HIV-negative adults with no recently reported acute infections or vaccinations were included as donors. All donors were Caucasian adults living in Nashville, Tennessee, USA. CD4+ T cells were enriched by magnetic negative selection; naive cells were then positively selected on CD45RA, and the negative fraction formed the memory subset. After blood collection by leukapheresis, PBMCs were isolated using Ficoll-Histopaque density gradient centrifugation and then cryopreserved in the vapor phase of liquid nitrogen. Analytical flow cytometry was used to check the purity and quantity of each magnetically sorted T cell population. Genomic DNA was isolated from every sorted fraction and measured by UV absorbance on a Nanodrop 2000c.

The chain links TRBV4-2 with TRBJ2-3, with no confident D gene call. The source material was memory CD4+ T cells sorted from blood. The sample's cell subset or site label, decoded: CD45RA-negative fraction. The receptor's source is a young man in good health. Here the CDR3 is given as CASSQEMVSPITQYF. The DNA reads TGTGCCAGCAGCCAAGAGATGGTCTCCCCGATAACGCAGTATTTT.